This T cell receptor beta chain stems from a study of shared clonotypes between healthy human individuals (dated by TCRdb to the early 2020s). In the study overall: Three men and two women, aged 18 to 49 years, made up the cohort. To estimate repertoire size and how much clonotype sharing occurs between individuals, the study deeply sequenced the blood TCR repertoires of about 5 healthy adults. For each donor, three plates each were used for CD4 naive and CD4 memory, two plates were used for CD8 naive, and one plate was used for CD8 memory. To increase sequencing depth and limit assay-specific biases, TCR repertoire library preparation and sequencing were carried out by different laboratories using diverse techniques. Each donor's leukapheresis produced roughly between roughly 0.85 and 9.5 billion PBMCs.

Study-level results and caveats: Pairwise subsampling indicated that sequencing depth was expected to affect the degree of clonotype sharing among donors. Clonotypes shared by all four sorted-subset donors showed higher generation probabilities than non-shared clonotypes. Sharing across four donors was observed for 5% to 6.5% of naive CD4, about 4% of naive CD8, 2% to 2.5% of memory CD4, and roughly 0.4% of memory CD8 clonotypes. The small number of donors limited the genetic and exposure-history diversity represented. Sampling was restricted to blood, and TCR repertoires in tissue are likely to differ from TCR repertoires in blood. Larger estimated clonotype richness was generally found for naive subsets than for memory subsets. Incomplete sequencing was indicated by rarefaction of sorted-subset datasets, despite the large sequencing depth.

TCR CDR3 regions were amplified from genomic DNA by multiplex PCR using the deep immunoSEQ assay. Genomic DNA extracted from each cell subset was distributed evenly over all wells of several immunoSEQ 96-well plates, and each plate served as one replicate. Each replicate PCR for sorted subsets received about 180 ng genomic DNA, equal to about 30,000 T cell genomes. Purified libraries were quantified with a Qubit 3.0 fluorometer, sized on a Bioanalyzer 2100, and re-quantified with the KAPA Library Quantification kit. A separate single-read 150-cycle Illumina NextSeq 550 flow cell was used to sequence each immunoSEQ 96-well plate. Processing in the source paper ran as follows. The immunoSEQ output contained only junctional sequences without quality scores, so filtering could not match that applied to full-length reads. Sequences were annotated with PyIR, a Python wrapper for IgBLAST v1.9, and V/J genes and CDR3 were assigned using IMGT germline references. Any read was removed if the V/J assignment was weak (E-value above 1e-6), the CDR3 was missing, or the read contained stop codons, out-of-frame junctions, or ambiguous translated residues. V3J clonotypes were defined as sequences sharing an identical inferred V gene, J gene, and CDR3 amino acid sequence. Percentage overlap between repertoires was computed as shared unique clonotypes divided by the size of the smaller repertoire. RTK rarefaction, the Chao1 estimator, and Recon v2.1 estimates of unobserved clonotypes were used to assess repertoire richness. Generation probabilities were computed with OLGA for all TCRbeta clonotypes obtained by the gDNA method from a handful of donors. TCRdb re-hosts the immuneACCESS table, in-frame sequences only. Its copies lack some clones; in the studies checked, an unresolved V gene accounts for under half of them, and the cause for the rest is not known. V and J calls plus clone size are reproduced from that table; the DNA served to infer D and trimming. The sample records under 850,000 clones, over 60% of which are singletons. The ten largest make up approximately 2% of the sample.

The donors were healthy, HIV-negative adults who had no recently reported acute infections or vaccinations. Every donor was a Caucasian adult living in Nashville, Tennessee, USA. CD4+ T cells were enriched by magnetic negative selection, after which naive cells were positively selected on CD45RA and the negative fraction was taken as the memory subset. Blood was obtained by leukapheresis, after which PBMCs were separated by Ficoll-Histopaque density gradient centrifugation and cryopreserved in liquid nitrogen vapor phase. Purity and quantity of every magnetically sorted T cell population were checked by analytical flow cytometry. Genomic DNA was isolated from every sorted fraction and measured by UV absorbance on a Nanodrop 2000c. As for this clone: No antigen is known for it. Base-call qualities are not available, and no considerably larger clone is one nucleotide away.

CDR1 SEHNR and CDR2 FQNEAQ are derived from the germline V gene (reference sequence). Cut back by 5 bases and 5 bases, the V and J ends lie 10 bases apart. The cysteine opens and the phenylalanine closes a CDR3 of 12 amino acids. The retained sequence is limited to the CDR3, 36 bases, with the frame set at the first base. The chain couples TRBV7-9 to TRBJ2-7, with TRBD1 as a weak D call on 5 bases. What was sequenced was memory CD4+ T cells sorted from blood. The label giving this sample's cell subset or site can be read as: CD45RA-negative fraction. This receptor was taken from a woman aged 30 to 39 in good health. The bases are TGTGCCAGCAGCCCCGGACAAGACGAGCAGTACTTC. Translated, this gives CASSPGQDEQYF.